The source of this TCR beta chain is a study of sequential checkpoint blockade in melanoma (dated by TCRdb to between 2017 and 2020). Looking at the study overall: Patients were assigned by 1:1 randomization to either first-line nivolumab followed by ipilimumab (arm A) or ipilimumab followed by nivolumab (arm B). Maintenance nivolumab came after both trial sequences. DNA from approximately 91 pretreatment melanoma tumor samples was subjected to TCRbeta immunosequencing. Matched tumor biopsies were taken from around 20 patients before treatment and at week 13, after single-agent nivolumab (arm A) or ipilimumab (arm B). The same lesion was the source of roughly 81% of the matched pre- and post-treatment tumor biopsy pairs.

Points on this clone: It has no known antigen specificity. One end of the junction does not line up with germline, which may come from a read error.

The immunoSEQ Assay was used to immunosequence TCRbeta CDR3 regions from genomic DNA. Before high-throughput sequencing, the genomic DNA was amplified using bias-controlled multiplex PCR. On the authors' methods: To quantify the absolute abundance of each unique TCRbeta CDR3 region, the sequences were collapsed and filtered. Clonality, defined as 1 minus Pielou's evenness, was calculated using only productive rearrangements. Tumor T-cell fraction was calculated by normalizing TCRbeta template counts to the amount of usable DNA, which was estimated from several housekeeping genes. A previously published method was used to identify clones with significantly greater frequencies in on-treatment samples than in baseline samples. The table comes from immuneACCESS by way of TCRdb, which keeps in-frame sequences with V and J called. Part of the clones is missing from these tables; in studies checked, under half for an unresolved V gene and the rest for unknown reasons. The V and J calls and clone size were taken over from that table, and D and trimming were inferred from the DNA. This sample lists 10,000 to 15,000 clones; 21% were detected once. The ten largest account for 5.5% to 7% of the sample.

From its cysteine to its phenylalanine, the CDR3 spans 19 amino acids. Solely the CDR3 DNA is kept, with 57 bases framed from the first base. Sequences MNHGY (CDR1) and SAAAGT (CDR2) are obtained from the germline V gene. The paper's findings and limits, for the study overall: Patients whose tumor T-cell fraction and clonality increased by week 13 were about 30 times more likely to achieve clinical benefit. In the nivolumab-first arm (arm A), pretreatment tumor TIL clonality was associated with response (P = .04). Validation of the response-prediction model combining TCR metrics and mutation burden is needed in larger, independent patient cohorts. Tumor T-cell fraction and clonality were correlated with PD-L1 staining and CD8+ T-cell counts, but not with mutational load. Within-arm analyses of tumor T-cell fraction were constrained by small sample sizes and reduced statistical power.

The treatment or condition tag for this specimen amounts to: randomized to nivolumab then ipilimumab (arm A) or the reverse (arm B). Prior DNA-damaging chemotherapy had not been received by any trial patient. Samples came from patients with melanoma in CheckMate 064, a randomized, open-label phase II trial of sequential checkpoint blockade. Tumor TCR sequencing used genomic DNA from formalin-fixed paraffin-embedded (FFPE) tissue samples. This sequence uses TRBV6-8 and TRBJ1-1, and 9 junctional nucleotides match TRBD1. The receptor was derived from a human donor with melanoma. Sequenced here: tumor tissue (inferred from file names), sampled from a patient given nivolumab and ipilimumab in sequence. The bases are TGTGCCATCAGTGGGGCCAAGCCGGGACAGGGTTCAATTTACACTGAAGCTTTCTTT. Translation gives CAISGAKPGQGSIYTEAFF.